A single sample is the source of the 2 T cell receptor beta chains below, sequenced in a study of OX40 agonist ivuxolimab in advanced cancers. TCRdb's table, derived via immunoSEQ multiplex PCR, lists solely in-frame clones and lacks some. The table shows tens of thousands of clones, with around 80% occurring only once. The source was CD4+ or CD8+ T cells sorted from blood, collected in a trial of the OX40 agonist ivuxolimab. Source of these receptors: an adult with an advanced solid tumor such as melanoma, head and neck, liver or kidney cancer.

In its sample, this clone was seen once. The genes are TRBV9 and TRBJ1-1, with a weak D call TRBD1 (5 bases). The V gene lost 4 bases and the J gene lost 7 bases, with 17 bases spanning the gap. Looked up from germline, CDR1 is SGDLS and CDR2 is YYNGEE. CDR3 length equals 14 residues. CDR3 DNA sequence: TGTGCCAGCAGCCCGGGACGGCTCCTAAATGAAGCTTTCTTT. This gives the protein CASSPGRLLNEAFF.

About this clone: Given the absence of the conserved phenylalanine or tryptophan at the CDR3 end, a read error is likely. This sequence joins TRBV2 and TRBJ2-4; weak D call: TRBD2 (5 bases). This CDR3 is built from 12 residues. The V and J ends lost 7 bases and 5 bases respectively, with 9 bases between them. Looked up from germline, CDR1 is SNHLY and CDR2 is FYNNEI. CDR3 residues: CASMPRENIQYL. The CDR3 region has the DNA TGTGCCAGCATGCCGAGGGAAAACATTCAGTACCTC.